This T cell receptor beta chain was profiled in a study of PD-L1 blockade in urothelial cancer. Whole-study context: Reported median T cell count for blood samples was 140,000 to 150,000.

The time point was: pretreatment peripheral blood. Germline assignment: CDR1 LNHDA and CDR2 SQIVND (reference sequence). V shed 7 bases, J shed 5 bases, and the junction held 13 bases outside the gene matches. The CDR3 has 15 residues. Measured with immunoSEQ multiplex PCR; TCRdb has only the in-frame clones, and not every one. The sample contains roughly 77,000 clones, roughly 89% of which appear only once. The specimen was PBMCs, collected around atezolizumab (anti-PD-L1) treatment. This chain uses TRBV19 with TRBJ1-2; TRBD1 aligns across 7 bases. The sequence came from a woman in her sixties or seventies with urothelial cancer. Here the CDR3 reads CASTLTTGFSYGYTF. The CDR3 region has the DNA TGTGCCAGTACCCTCACGACAGGGTTTTCGTATGGCTACACCTTC.